The rows below give T cell receptor beta chains drawn from one sample of a study of T cell responses to AZD1222 COVID-19 vaccine. Generated by immunoSEQ multiplex PCR, the TCRdb table keeps only in-frame clones and is missing some. Of over 120,000 clones listed, 80% to 95% are singletons. This specimen consisted of peripheral blood, obtained on day 0 of AZD1222 vaccination. Source of these receptors: an adult in good health. Each CDR3 is given with its conserved first and last residue. The D gene is left open where the match is weak. Rows give clone size only sometimes, using once, few, many, or a class for an expanded clone.

CDR3 DNA: TGTGCCAGCAGCTTAATATCTGGGACAGGGGGTGGTTTCTCTGGGGCCAACGTCCTGACTTTC
CDR3 protein: CASSLISGTGGGFSGANVLTF
J gene: TRBJ2-6
V gene: TRBV7-8
D gene: TRBD1
clone size: -

CDR3 DNA: TGTGCCAGCAGTCTATCCAGCCCAGCTTATGGAAACACCATATATTTT
CDR3 protein: CASSLSSPAYGNTIYF
J gene: TRBJ1-3
V gene: TRBV27
D gene: -
clone size: -

CDR3 DNA: TGTGCCAGCAGTGAAGTCGGGGGGTTGGGATCCTACGAGCAGTACTTC
CDR3 protein: CASSEVGGLGSYEQYF
J gene: TRBJ2-7
V gene: TRBV6-1
D gene: TRBD2
clone size: -

CDR3 DNA: TGTGCCAGCAGCTTGGCTGCGGGAGGGCCTGGGAGAGAGCAGTACTTC
CDR3 protein: CASSLAAGGPGREQYF
J gene: TRBJ2-7
V gene: TRBV5-6
D gene: TRBD2
clone size: -

CDR3 DNA: TGTGCCAGCAGTCACAGGTCACCCCTCCACTTT
CDR3 protein: CASSHRSPLHF
J gene: TRBJ1-6
V gene: TRBV2
D gene: -
clone size: -

CDR3 DNA: TGTGCCAGCAGTTACAACCCGACAGGGGGTAATGAAAAACTGTTTTTT
CDR3 protein: CASSYNPTGGNEKLFF
J gene: TRBJ1-4
V gene: TRBV6-5
D gene: TRBD1
clone size: -

CDR3 DNA: TGTGCCAGCAGTTTAGAAGGCAACGAGCAGTACTTC
CDR3 protein: CASSLEGNEQYF
J gene: TRBJ2-7
V gene: TRBV12-3/TRBV12-4
D gene: -
clone size: medium-sized

CDR3 DNA: TGTGCCAGCAGTGACTCAGAGGGGAGGAATGAGCAGTTCTTC
CDR3 protein: CASSDSEGRNEQFF
J gene: TRBJ2-1
V gene: TRBV6-4
D gene: -
clone size: once

CDR3 DNA: TGTGCCAGCAGTTTAAAGGGACCAAACACCGGGGAGCTGTTTTTT
CDR3 protein: CASSLKGPNTGELFF
J gene: TRBJ2-2
V gene: TRBV27
D gene: -
clone size: -

CDR3 DNA: TGTGCCAGCAGCTTGGTCAAGAGGAGGACAGGGGGCTCCTACGAGCAGTACTTC
CDR3 protein: CASSLVKRRTGGSYEQYF
J gene: TRBJ2-7
V gene: TRBV5-6
D gene: TRBD1
clone size: few

CDR3 DNA: TGTGCCAGTGGGAATGGGCGTGCGGGGGTAATCTACAATGAGCAGTTCTTC
CDR3 protein: CASGNGRAGVIYNEQFF
J gene: TRBJ2-1
V gene: TRBV19
D gene: TRBD2
clone size: -

CDR3 DNA: TGTGCCAGTAGTTCACGACAGGGACCCTACGAGCAGTACTTC
CDR3 protein: CASSSRQGPYEQYF
J gene: TRBJ2-7
V gene: TRBV19
D gene: TRBD1
clone size: -

CDR3 DNA: TGTGCCAGCTCATTCGGACTAGCGGGAGGGCCTAACTACGAGCAGTACTTC
CDR3 protein: CASSFGLAGGPNYEQYF
J gene: TRBJ2-7
V gene: TRBV18
D gene: TRBD2
clone size: -

CDR3 DNA: TGTGCCAGCAGTGGGACGCGGGGGGTTGGTGGCTACACCTTC
CDR3 protein: CASSGTRGVGGYTF
J gene: TRBJ1-2
V gene: TRBV25-1
D gene: -
clone size: -

CDR3 DNA: TGTGCCAGCAGTTACTGGCAGGGGCGCAGCACTGAAGCTTTCTTT
CDR3 protein: CASSYWQGRSTEAFF
J gene: TRBJ1-1
V gene: TRBV6-5
D gene: -
clone size: -